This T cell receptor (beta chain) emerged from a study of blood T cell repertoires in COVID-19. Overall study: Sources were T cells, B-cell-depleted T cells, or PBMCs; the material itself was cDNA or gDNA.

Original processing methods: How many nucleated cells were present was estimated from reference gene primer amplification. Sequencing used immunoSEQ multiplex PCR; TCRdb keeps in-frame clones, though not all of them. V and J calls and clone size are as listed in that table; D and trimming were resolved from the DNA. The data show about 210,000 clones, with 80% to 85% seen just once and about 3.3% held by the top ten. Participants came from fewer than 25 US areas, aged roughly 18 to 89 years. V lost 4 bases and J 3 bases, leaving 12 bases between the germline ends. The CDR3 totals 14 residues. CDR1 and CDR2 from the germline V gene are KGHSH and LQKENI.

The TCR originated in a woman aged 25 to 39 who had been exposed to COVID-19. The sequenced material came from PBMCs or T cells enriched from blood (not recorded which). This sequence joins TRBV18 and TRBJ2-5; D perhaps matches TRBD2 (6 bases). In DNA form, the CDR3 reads TGTGCCAGCTCACTTTCAACGGGGGAAGAGACCCAGTACTTC. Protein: CASSLSTGEETQYF.